Here is one TCR beta chain with its context. The data originate from a study of T cells after yellow fever vaccination. This CDR3 spans 16 amino acids. Per germline, CDR1 SGHNT and CDR2 YENEEA. V lost 5 bases and J lost 7, with 22 bases in between. A single record per CDR3 protein comes from TCRdb applying MiXCR to the 5' RACE reads. Seen here are a few hundred thousand distinct CDR3 sequences, 3% to 4.5% observed once, and the top ten hold 24%. The rearrangement links TRBV11-3 to TRBJ2-3; tentatively, D is TRBD1 or TRBD2 (6 bases each). The sequences come from PBMCs, collected 5 days after the yellow fever booster vaccination. This receptor was taken from a young man who received the YFV17D yellow fever vaccine. The CDR3 loop reads CASSPSRRGGRYTQYF. CDR3 sequence (DNA): TGTGCCAGCAGCCCCTCCCGCAGGGGAGGAAGGTATACGCAGTATTTT.